The clone carrying this T cell receptor beta chain was recorded at least ten times. Its specificity is unknown. The observed sequence ends 3 residues before the CDR3 terminus, with the missing tail filled in from the germline J gene. This record comes from a study of T cell clonality in common variable immunodeficiency. General study results and limits: Repertoire-complication correlations in CVID were limited by patient heterogeneity. T cell subpopulation sequencing would be needed to explain CVID clonality. Shared TCRbeta clones were fewer between CVID subjects than controls.

V shed 5 bases, J shed 3 bases, and the junction held 5 bases outside the gene matches. Germline CDR1 SGHDT, CDR2 YYEEEE. The CDR3 covers 14 residues. Control and CVID samples contributed equal amounts of genomic DNA. Assay used: immunoSEQ multiplex PCR; TCRdb lists only in-frame clones, some missing. There are about 52,000 clones in the sample, none observed a single time. The clonotype originates from a person aged 18 to 75 in good health. This chain connects TRBV5-6 to TRBJ2-1, with 7 bases lining up with TRBD2. The sample was peripheral blood mononuclear cells. The CDR3 reads CASSSRGVYNEQFF. The CDR3 bases that were read are TGTGCCAGCAGTTCTCGGGGGGTCTACAATGAG.